This T cell receptor beta chain came from a study of T cell responses to AZD1222 COVID-19 vaccine. Profiling relied on immunoSEQ multiplex PCR, and the TCRdb table lists in-frame clones only, not all of them. This repertoire shows around 150,000 clones, roughly 90% found once; its top ten account for 4.3%. Study-wide results and caveats: Donors, mostly white British, included more females; clonal diversity was possibly underestimated. Repertoires were obtained only post-peak T cell response.

Germline CDR1 is MNHNS and CDR2 is SASEGT. The CDR3 runs 14 residues. V was shortened by 2 bases and J by 6 bases, with 10 bases between the two germline ends. The table lists this clone with a few counts. The antigen remains undetermined. This rearrangement joins TRBV6-1 to TRBJ2-2; no definite D call. Sequenced here: peripheral blood, sampled 28 days after the second AZD1222 dose. The TCR comes from an adult who received the AZD1222 COVID-19 vaccine. CDR3: CASSESRGPGELFF. In nucleotides, the CDR3 is TGTGCCAGCAGTGAAAGCAGAGGACCCGGGGAGCTGTTTTTT.